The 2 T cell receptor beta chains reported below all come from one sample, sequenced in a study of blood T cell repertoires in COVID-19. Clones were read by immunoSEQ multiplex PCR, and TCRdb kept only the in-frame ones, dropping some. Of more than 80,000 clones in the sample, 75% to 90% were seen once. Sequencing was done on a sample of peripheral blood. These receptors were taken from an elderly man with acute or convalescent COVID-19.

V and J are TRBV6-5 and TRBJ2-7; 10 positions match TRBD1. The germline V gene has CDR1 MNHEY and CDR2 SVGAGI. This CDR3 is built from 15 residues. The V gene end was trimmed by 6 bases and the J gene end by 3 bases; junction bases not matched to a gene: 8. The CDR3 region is CASSSRDRGLYEQYF. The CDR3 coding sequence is TGTGCCAGCAGCTCAAGGGACAGGGGCCTCTACGAGCAGTACTTC.

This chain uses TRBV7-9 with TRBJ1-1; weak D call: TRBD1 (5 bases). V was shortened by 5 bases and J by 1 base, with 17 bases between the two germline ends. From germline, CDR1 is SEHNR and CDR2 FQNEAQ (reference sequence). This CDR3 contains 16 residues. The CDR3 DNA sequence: TGTGCCAGCAGCATTAGCGGCGCGGGACCGAACACTGAAGCTTTCTTT. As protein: CASSISGAGPNTEAFF.